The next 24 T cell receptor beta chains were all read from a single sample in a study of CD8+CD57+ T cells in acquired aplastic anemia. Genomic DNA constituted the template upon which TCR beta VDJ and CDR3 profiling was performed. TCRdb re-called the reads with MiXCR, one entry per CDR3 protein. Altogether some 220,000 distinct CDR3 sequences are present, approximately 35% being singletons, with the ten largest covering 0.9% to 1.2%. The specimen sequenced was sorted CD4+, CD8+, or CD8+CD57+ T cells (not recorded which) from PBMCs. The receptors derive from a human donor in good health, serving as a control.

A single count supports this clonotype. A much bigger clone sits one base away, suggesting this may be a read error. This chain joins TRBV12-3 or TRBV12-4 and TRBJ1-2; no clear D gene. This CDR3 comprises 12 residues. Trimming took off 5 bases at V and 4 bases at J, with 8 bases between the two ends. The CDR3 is CASSIFTYGYTF. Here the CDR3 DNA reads TGTGCCAGCAGTATCTTCACCTATGGCTACACCTTC.

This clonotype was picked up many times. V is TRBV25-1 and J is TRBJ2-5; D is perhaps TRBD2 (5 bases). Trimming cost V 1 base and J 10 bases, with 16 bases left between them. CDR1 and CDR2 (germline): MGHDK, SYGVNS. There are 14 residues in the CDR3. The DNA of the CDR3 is TGTGCCAGCAGTGAATCCGTGGGCGGGTTATTCCAGTACTTC. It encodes CASSESVGGLFQYF. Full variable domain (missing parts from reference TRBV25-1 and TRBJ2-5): EADIYQTPRYLVIGTGKKITLECSQTMGHDKMYWYQQDPGMELHLIHYSYGVNSTEKGDLSSESTVSRIRTEHFPLTLESARPSHTSQYLCASSESVGGLFQYFGPGTRLLVL.

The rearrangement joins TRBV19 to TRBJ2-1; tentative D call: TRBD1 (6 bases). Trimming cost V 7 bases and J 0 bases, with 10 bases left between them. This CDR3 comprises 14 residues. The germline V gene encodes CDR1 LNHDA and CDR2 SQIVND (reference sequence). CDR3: CASNRGSSYNEQFF. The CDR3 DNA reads TGTGCCAGTAATAGGGGGAGCTCCTACAATGAGCAGTTCTTC.

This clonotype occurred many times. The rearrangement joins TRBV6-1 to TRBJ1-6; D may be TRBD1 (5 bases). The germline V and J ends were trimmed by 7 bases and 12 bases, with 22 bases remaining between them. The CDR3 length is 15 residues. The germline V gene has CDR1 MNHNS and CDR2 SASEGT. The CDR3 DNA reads TGTGCCAGCAAGTCCCAACAGGCAACCTTGGGACCCCTCCACTTT. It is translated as CASKSQQATLGPLHF.

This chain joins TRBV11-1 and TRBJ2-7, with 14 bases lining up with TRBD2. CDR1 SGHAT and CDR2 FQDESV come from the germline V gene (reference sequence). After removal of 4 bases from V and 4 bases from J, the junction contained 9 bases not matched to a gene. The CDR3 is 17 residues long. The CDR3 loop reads CASSSTSGGDPYYEQYF. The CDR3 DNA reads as TGTGCCAGCAGCTCGACTAGCGGGGGGGACCCCTATTACGAGCAGTACTTC.

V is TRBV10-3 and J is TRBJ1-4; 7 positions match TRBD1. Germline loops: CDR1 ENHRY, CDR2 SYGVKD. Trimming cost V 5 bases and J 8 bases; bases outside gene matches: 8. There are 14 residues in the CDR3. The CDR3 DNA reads TGTGCCATCAGTTCTGACAGGGCTGGGGAAAAACTGTTTTTT. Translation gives CAISSDRAGEKLFF.

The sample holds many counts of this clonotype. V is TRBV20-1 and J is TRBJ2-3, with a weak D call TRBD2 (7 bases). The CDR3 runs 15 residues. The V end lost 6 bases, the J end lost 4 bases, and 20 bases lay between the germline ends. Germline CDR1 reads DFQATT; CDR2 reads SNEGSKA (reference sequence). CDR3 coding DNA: TGCAGTGCAGCCCGGGGGGCTGGATCATCAGATACGCAGTATTTT. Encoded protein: CSAARGAGSSDTQYF.

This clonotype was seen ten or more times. CDR3 amino acids: CASSLGAGEAFF. In nucleotides, the CDR3 is TGTGCCAGCAGCTTAGGGGCGGGTGAAGCTTTCTTT. This rearrangement joins TRBV7-6 to TRBJ1-1; no reliable D call. CDR1 and CDR2 from the germline V gene are SGHVS and FNYEAQ. CDR3 length: 12 residues. Trimming took off 1 base at V and 7 bases at J, with 7 bases between the two ends.

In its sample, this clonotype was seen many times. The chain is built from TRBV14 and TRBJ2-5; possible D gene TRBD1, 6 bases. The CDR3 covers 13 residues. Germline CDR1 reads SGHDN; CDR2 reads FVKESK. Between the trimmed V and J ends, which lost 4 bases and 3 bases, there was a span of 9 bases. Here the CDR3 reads CASSRRQEETQYF. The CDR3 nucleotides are TGTGCCAGCAGCCGTAGACAGGAAGAGACCCAGTACTTC.

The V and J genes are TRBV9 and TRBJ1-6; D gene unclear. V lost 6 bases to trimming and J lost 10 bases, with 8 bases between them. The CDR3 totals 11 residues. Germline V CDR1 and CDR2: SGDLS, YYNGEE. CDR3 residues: CASNDNSPLHF. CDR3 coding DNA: TGTGCCAGCAACGACAACTCACCCCTCCACTTT.

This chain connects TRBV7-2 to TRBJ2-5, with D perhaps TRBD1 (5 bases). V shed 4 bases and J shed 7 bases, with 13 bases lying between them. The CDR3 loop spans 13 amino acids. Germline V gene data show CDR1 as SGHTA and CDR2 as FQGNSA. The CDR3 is CASSSEQGGTQYF. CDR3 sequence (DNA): TGTGCCAGCAGCTCCGAGCAGGGCGGGACCCAGTACTTC.

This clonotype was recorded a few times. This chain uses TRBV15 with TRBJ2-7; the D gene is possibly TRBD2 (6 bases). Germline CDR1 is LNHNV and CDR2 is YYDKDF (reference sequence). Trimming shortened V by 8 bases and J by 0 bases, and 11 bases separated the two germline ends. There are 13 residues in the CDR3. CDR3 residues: CATGRGDSYEQYF. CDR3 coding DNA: TGTGCCACCGGTCGCGGGGACTCCTACGAGCAGTACTTC.

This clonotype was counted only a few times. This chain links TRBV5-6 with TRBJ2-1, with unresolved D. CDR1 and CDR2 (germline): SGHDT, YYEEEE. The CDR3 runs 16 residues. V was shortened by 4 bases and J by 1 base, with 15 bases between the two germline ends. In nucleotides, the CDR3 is TGTGCCAGCAGCCTCACCGGGTCGAGGTCCTACAATGAGCAGTTCTTC. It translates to CASSLTGSRSYNEQFF.

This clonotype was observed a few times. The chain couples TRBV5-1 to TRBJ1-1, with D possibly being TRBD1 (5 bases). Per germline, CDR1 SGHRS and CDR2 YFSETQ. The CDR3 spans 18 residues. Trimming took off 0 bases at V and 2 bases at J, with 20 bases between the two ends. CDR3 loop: CASSLALMSGGANTEAFF. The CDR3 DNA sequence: TGCGCCAGCAGCTTGGCGCTAATGTCCGGTGGGGCCAACACTGAAGCTTTCTTT. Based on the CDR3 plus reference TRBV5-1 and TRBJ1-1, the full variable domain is KAGVTQTPRYLIKTRGQQVTLSCSPISGHRSVSWYQQTPGQGLQFLFEYFSETQRNKGNFPGRFSGRQFSNSRSEMNVSTLELGDSALYLCASSLALMSGGANTEAFFGQGTRLTVV.

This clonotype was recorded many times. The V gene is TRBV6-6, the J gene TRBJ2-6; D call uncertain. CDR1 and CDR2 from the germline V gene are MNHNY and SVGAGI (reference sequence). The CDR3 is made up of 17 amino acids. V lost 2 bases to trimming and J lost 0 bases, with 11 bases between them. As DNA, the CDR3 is TGTGCCAGCAGTTACAGTGGCCCCAACTCTGGGGCCAACGTCCTGACTTTC. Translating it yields CASSYSGPNSGANVLTF.

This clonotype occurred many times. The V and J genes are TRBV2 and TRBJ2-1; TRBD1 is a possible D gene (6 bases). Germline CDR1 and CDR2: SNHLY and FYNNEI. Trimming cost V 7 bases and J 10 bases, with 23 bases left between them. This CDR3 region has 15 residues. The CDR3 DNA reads TGTGCCAGCAAATCCAAGGGGGTAGGAGGCGGGGAGCAGTTCTTC. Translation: CASKSKGVGGGEQFF.

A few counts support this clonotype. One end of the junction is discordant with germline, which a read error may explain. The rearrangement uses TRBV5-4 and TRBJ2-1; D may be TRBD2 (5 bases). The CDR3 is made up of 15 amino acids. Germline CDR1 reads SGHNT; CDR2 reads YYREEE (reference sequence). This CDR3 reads CASSLVGEAYSEQFF. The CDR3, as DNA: TGTGCCAGCAGCTTGGTCGGGGAAGCCTACAGTGAGCAGTTCTTC.

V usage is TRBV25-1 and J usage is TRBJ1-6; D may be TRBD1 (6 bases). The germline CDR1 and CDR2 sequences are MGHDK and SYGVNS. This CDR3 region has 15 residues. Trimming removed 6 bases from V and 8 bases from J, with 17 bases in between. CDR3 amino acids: CASSLHRAEDSPLHF. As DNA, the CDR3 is TGTGCCAGCAGCCTCCACAGGGCGGAGGATTCACCCCTCCACTTT.

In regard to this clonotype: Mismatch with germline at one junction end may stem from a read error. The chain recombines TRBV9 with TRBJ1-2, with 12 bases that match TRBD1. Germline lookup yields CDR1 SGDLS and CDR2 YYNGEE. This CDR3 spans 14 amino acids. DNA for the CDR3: TGTGCCAGCAGCACCGGGACAGGGGGCTCTGGCCACACCTTC. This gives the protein CASSTGTGGSGHTF.

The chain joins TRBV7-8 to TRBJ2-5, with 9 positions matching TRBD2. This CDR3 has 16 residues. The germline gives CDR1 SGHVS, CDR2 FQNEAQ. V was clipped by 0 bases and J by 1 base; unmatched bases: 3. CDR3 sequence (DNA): TGTGCCAGCAGCTTAGCGGCAGCGGGGGGCCAAGAGACCCAGTACTTC. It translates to CASSLAAAGGQETQYF.

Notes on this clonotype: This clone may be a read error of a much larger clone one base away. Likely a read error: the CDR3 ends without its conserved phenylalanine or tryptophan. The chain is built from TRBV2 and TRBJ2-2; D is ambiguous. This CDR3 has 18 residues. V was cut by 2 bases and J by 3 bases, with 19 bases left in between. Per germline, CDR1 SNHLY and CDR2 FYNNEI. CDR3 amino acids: CASSEFLVGQKHTGELFL. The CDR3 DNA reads TGTGCCAGCAGTGAATTTCTGGTAGGGCAGAAGCACACCGGGGAGCTGTTTCTT.

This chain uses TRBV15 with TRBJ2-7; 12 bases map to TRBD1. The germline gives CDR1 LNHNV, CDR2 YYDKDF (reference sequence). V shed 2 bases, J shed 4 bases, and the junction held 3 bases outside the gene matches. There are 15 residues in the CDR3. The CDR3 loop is CATSRKGQGAYEQYF. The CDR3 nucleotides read TGTGCCACCAGCAGAAAGGGACAGGGGGCATACGAGCAGTACTTC. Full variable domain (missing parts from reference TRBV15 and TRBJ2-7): DAMVIQNPRYQVTQFGKPVTLSCSQTLNHNVMYWYQQKSSQAPKLLFHYYDKDFNNEADTPDNFQSRRPNTSFCFLDIRSPGLGDTAMYLCATSRKGQGAYEQYFGPGTRLTVT.

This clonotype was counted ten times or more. The CDR3 coding sequence is TGCAGTGTTGGGGGGCTGGACGAGCAGTACTTC. It specifies CSVGGLDEQYF. J is TRBJ2-7 and V is TRBV20-1, with D perhaps TRBD1 or TRBD2 (6 bases each). V was clipped by 7 bases and J by 5 bases, with 12 bases between them. The germline CDR1 and CDR2 sequences are DFQATT and SNEGSKA (reference sequence). The CDR3 length is 11 residues.

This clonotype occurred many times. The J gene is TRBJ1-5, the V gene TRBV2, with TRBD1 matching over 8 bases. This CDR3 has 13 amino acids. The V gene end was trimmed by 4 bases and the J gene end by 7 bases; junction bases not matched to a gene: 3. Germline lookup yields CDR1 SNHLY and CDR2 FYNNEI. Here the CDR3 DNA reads TGTGCCAGCAGTGCGGACAGGGAGCAGCCCCAGCATTTT. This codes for CASSADREQPQHF.